This entry is about one TCR beta chain. Its antigen is unknown. This sample stems from a study of shared clonotypes between healthy human individuals. The wider study: Donor composition was a couple of women and three men, aged 18 to 49. Study-wide results and caveats: Only blood was sampled; tissue repertoires likely differ. Naive CD4 clonotype sharing across a few donors was about 5.3%.

The naive CD8 subset, CD45RO-negative cells positively selected for CCR7, excluded terminally differentiated effector memory CD45RA+ cells. The germline gives CDR1 SGHRS, CDR2 YFSETQ. Trimming stripped 2 bases from V and 0 bases from J, with 11 bases between. There are 15 residues in the CDR3. Original processing notes: Junction-only sequences without quality scores came from ImmunoSEQ, so filtering differed. Some clones are missing from TCRdb's copy, which holds only in-frame ones; the method was immunoSEQ multiplex PCR. V and J calls and clone size are given by that table; D and trimming were obtained from the DNA. The sample shows approximately 600,000 clones, approximately 95% of them seen only once.

The chain recombines TRBV5-1 with TRBJ1-2; weak D call: TRBD1 (5 bases). The source of this sequence is a woman younger than 45 in good health. The material sequenced was naive CD8+ T cells sorted from blood. CDR3 sequence (DNA): TGCGCCAGCAGCTTAGTGGGGCGCTCTAACTATGGCTACACCTTC. Amino acid sequence: CASSLVGRSNYGYTF. The whole variable domain, filled in from reference TRBV5-1 and TRBJ1-2, reads KAGVTQTPRYLIKTRGQQVTLSCSPISGHRSVSWYQQTPGQGLQFLFEYFSETQRNKGNFPGRFSGRQFSNSRSEMNVSTLELGDSALYLCASSLVGRSNYGYTFGSGTRLTVV.